The present entry profiles one TCR beta chain with its context. The sample is drawn from a study of blood T cell repertoires in COVID-19. Study-level background: The origin of the acute and convalescent COVID-19 samples was the United States, Italy and Spain. T cells, B-cell-depleted T cells, or PBMCs provided the cDNA or gDNA that served as material.

Repertoires were generated with immunoSEQ multiplex PCR, while TCRdb's copy carries only in-frame clones and drops some. The sample holds around 290,000 clones, around 86% seen once. Allocation to cohorts depended on clinical history reported by the participants. Symptom resolution, clearance, or two negative PCRs marked the recovered donors of Cohort 3. Sequenced sample: PBMCs or T cells enriched from blood (not recorded which). The TCR comes from a woman aged 35 to 49 who had recovered from COVID-19.

The CDR3 region has the DNA TGTGCCAGCTCACCACTGGGGCAGGGGAATGGCTACACCTTC. Amino acids: CASSPLGQGNGYTF. The chain is built from TRBV18 and TRBJ1-2; perhaps TRBD1 as D (6 bases). V was trimmed by 1 base and J by 6 bases, leaving 12 bases between them. Germline lookup yields CDR1 KGHSH and CDR2 LQKENI. The CDR3 extends over 14 amino acids.